This TCR beta chain was identified during a study of kidney transplant recipient with SARS-CoV-2 infection. Only a few counts were recorded for this clonotype. In TCRdb, the reads were re-called with MiXCR into one record per CDR3 protein. The sample consists of under 250,000 distinct CDR3 sequences, 25% to 35% of them appearing once. The CDR3 runs to 13 residues. Between the trimmed V and J ends, which lost 7 bases and 10 bases, there was a span of 17 bases. This sample comprised a blood sample, obtained at baseline and on day 111 from a kidney transplant recipient. This TCR came from a male patient between 25 and 40 years old who had COVID-19 and was a kidney transplant recipient. Some T cells may be transferred from the graft donor. The V gene is TRBV12-3 or TRBV12-4, the J gene TRBJ2-1; D is ambiguous. DNA of the CDR3: TGTGCCAGCACCCCGACTTGGCCTACGGAGCAGTTCTTC. Translating it yields CASTPTWPTEQFF.